Presented here are 21 T cell receptor beta chains from one specimen sequenced in a study of T cell responses to AZD1222 COVID-19 vaccine. The method was immunoSEQ multiplex PCR; TCRdb's version includes in-frame clones alone and lacks a portion of them. The sample includes 65,000 to 100,000 clones, about nine tenths of them seen just once. Here the sequenced sample was peripheral blood, taken 28 days after the second AZD1222 dose. These receptors came from an adult who received the AZD1222 COVID-19 vaccine.

The rearrangement uses TRBV4-1 and TRBJ2-3, with D tentatively TRBD1 or TRBD2 (5 bases each). There are 15 residues in the CDR3. Trimming left V 6 bases short and J 5 bases short, with 18 bases between. Germline CDR1 reads MGHRA; CDR2 reads YSYEKL. This CDR3 reads CASRKGPERGDTQYF. As DNA, the CDR3 is TGCGCCAGCAGAAAAGGACCGGAGAGGGGAGATACGCAGTATTTT.

This chain connects TRBV18 to TRBJ1-2; D might be TRBD1 (5 bases). V was pared by 3 bases and J by 4 bases, with 9 bases between. In germline, CDR1 is KGHSH, CDR2 LQKENI. This CDR3 has 13 amino acids. The CDR3 spells CASSPGGAYGYTF. In DNA, the CDR3 is TGTGCCAGCTCACCCGGCGGGGCCTATGGCTACACCTTC.

The V call is TRBV5-1, the J call TRBJ1-1; D may be TRBD1 (5 bases). Per germline, CDR1 SGHRS and CDR2 YFSETQ. This CDR3 is 16 amino acids long. With 3 bases removed from V and 1 base from J, the gap between germline ends came to 16 bases. The CDR3 sequence is CASSSENGGSNTEAFF. For the CDR3, the DNA is TGCGCCAGCAGCTCCGAAAACGGGGGGTCGAACACTGAAGCTTTCTTT. The full variable domain, with the rest looked up from reference TRBV5-1 and TRBJ1-1, is KAGVTQTPRYLIKTRGQQVTLSCSPISGHRSVSWYQQTPGQGLQFLFEYFSETQRNKGNFPGRFSGRQFSNSRSEMNVSTLELGDSALYLCASSSENGGSNTEAFFGQGTRLTVV.

The rearrangement uses TRBV18 and TRBJ2-2; D is unclear. From germline, CDR1 is KGHSH and CDR2 LQKENI. The CDR3 sequence is 14 residues long. Trimming removed 1 base from V and 0 bases from J, with 3 bases in between. CDR3 DNA sequence: TGTGCCAGCTCACCACAACCGAACACCGGGGAGCTGTTTTTT. Protein: CASSPQPNTGELFF.

This chain uses TRBV12-3 or TRBV12-4 with TRBJ2-2; D possibly uses TRBD1 or TRBD2 (5 bases each). CDR3 size: 11 residues. Trimming removed 2 bases at V and 11 bases at J, with 6 bases between. The CDR3 DNA sequence: TGTGCCAGCAGTTTAAGGGACGAGCTGTTTTTT. The encoded protein is CASSLRDELFF.

The CDR3 loop reads CASSLAGVTNEKLFF. The CDR3 nucleotides are TGTGCCAGCAGCCTTGCAGGGGTAACTAATGAAAAACTGTTTTTT. The V gene is TRBV7-9, the J gene TRBJ1-4, with a weak D call TRBD1 (6 bases). This CDR3 region has 15 residues. Per germline, CDR1 SEHNR and CDR2 FQNEAQ (reference sequence). Deletions cut 5 bases from V and 1 base from J, with 11 bases between.

This clone was found once. The gene calls are TRBV5-4 and TRBJ2-1; D is unresolved. Trimming pared 0 bases from V and 5 bases from J, leaving 12 bases between. The CDR3 spans 15 residues. Per germline, CDR1 SGHNT and CDR2 YYREEE (reference sequence). The CDR3 region has the DNA TGTGCCAGCAGCTTGGTAGGCGATAGGGACAATGAGCAGTTCTTC. This sequence encodes CASSLVGDRDNEQFF.

V gene TRBV14 combines with J gene TRBJ2-2; 11 bases agree with TRBD2. The CDR3 is made up of 18 amino acids. Germline-derived CDR1 and CDR2 are SGHDN and FVKESK. With 3 bases clipped from V and 1 base from J, the junction kept 7 bases outside the gene matches. The CDR3 region has the DNA TGTGCCAGCAGCCACGCGATTACTAGCGGGAGGAACACCGGGGAGCTGTTTTTT. Translation: CASSHAITSGRNTGELFF.

The chain joins TRBV7-2 to TRBJ1-3; no firm D call. Trimming removed 3 bases at V and 1 base at J, with 13 bases between. The CDR3 covers 16 residues. Germline lookup yields CDR1 SGHTA and CDR2 FQGNSA. CDR3 nucleotide sequence: TGTGCCAGCAGCTTCGGATCCGCAACATCTGGAAACACCATATATTTT. Translation: CASSFGSATSGNTIYF. Combining the CDR3 with reference TRBV7-2 and TRBJ1-3 gives the whole variable domain GAGVSQSPSNKVTEKGKDVELRCDPISGHTALYWYRQSLGQGLEFLIYFQGNSAPDKSGLPSDRFSAERTGGSVSTLTIQRTQQEDSAVYLCASSFGSATSGNTIYFGEGSWLTVV.

V usage is TRBV6-1 and J usage is TRBJ1-1, with D unresolved. V lost 0 bases and J 0 bases, leaving 2 bases between the germline ends. The CDR3 is 13 residues long. Germline V gene lookup returns CDR1 MNHNS and CDR2 SASEGT. The chain's CDR3 is CASSEAMNTEAFF. The DNA for the CDR3 is TGTGCCAGCAGTGAAGCGATGAACACTGAAGCTTTCTTT.

This chain connects TRBV16 to TRBJ1-6, with D possibly matching TRBD1 (6 bases). Trimming stripped 1 base from V and 5 bases from J, with 9 bases between. Germline V gene sequence: CDR1 KGHSY, CDR2 FQNENV. There are 15 residues in the CDR3. CDR3 amino acids: CASSQFAGDNSPLHF. The CDR3 nucleotides are TGTGCCAGCAGCCAATTCGCAGGGGATAATTCACCCCTCCACTTT.

The V gene is TRBV7-9, the J gene TRBJ2-6; D ambiguous. V gave up 5 bases and J gave up 2 bases, with 7 bases separating them. This CDR3 has 14 residues. Germline assignment: CDR1 SEHNR and CDR2 FQNEAQ (reference sequence). The CDR3 loop is CASSPTAGANVLTF. CDR3 DNA: TGTGCCAGCAGCCCCACCGCTGGGGCCAACGTCCTGACTTTC.

This clone was picked up one time. The chain is built from TRBV28 and TRBJ1-5; D uncertain. CDR3 length: 15 amino acids. V lost 6 bases and J lost 0, with 12 bases in between. The germline V gene encodes CDR1 MDHEN and CDR2 SYDVKM. CDR3 bases: TGTGCCAGCAGCCCAGAGGCGGGTAGCAATCAGCCCCAGCATTTT. Protein product: CASSPEAGSNQPQHF.

The rearrangement links TRBV6-4 to TRBJ1-1, with D possibly matching TRBD1 (5 bases). CDR1 and CDR2 from the germline V gene are MRHNA and SNTAGT. Trimming cost V 0 bases and J 5 bases, with 13 bases left between them. This CDR3 has 15 residues. CDR3 DNA sequence: TGTGCCAGCAGTGACTCCAGGGCAGGGTGGACTGAAGCTTTCTTT. Amino acids: CASSDSRAGWTEAFF.

J is TRBJ1-3 and V is TRBV5-1; TRBD1 matches 8 bases. V lost 5 bases to trimming and J lost 6 bases; unmatched junction nucleotides: 7. Germline V gene lookup returns CDR1 SGHRS and CDR2 YFSETQ. The CDR3 has 14 residues. As DNA, the CDR3 is TGCGCCAGCAGTCGGGACAGGAGTACAAACACCATATATTTT. As protein: CASSRDRSTNTIYF. Full variable domain (rest looked up from reference TRBV5-1 and TRBJ1-3): KAGVTQTPRYLIKTRGQQVTLSCSPISGHRSVSWYQQTPGQGLQFLFEYFSETQRNKGNFPGRFSGRQFSNSRSEMNVSTLELGDSALYLCASSRDRSTNTIYFGEGSWLTVV.

The V and J genes are TRBV5-1 and TRBJ2-7; 7 bases fit TRBD1. J was trimmed by 6 bases and V by 1 base; bases with no gene match: 13. The CDR3 is made up of 16 amino acids. CDR1 SGHRS and CDR2 YFSETQ come from the germline V gene. The DNA of the CDR3 is TGCGCCAGCAGCTTGTGGTGGGACAGCCTCGGACGCGAGCAGTACTTC. It yields the protein CASSLWWDSLGREQYF.

J is TRBJ1-6 and V is TRBV21-1; the D segment call TRBD1 is taken from the table without a DNA check. TRBV21-1 is a known pseudogene. The CDR3 consists of 19 residues. Here the CDR3 reads CASSKCGQGNGSYNSPLHF. CDR3 DNA sequence: TGTGCCAGCAGCAAATGTGGACAGGGAAATGGTTCCTATAATTCACCCCTCCACTTT.

V is TRBV19 and J is TRBJ1-5; 11 nucleotides align to TRBD1. The CDR3 is made up of 20 amino acids. V was pared by 3 bases and J by 0 bases, with 13 bases of the junction left unmatched. CDR1 and CDR2 (germline): LNHDA, SQIVND (reference sequence). The CDR3 reads CASSITKAGTGGYSNQPQHF. CDR3 DNA sequence: TGTGCCAGTAGTATTACCAAAGCCGGGACAGGGGGATATAGCAATCAGCCCCAGCATTTT.

The chain recombines TRBV7-2 with TRBJ2-3, with D uncertain. This CDR3 is 16 amino acids long. V lost 3 bases, J lost 6 bases, and 19 bases lay in between. The V gene's germline CDR1 is SGHTA and CDR2 FQGNSA. In DNA, the CDR3 is TGTGCCAGCAGCTTTAACCCAACACACGCCCTGGATACGCAGTATTTT. This gives the protein CASSFNPTHALDTQYF. Together with reference TRBV7-2 and TRBJ2-3, the CDR3 gives the full variable domain: GAGVSQSPSNKVTEKGKDVELRCDPISGHTALYWYRQSLGQGLEFLIYFQGNSAPDKSGLPSDRFSAERTGGSVSTLTIQRTQQEDSAVYLCASSFNPTHALDTQYFGPGTRLTVL.

V gene TRBV6-4 combines with J gene TRBJ2-1; the match to TRBD1 covers 9 bases. The V gene's germline CDR1 is MRHNA and CDR2 SNTAGT. The CDR3 is 16 amino acids. The junction had 5 bases not matched to a gene; V was cut back by 0 bases and J by 5 bases. CDR3 bases: TGTGCCAGCAGTGACTCTACAGGGGGCAAGAACAATGAGCAGTTCTTC. As protein: CASSDSTGGKNNEQFF.

V gene TRBV11-2 combines with J gene TRBJ2-7; D is unclear. Germline CDR1 SGHAT, CDR2 FQNNGV. CDR3 size: 14 residues. Trimming shortened V by 1 base and J by 4 bases, and 11 bases separated the two germline ends. DNA for the CDR3: TGTGCCAGCAGCTTAGGTTTTAGCAGTTACGAGCAGTACTTC. Protein product: CASSLGFSSYEQYF. The full variable domain, with the rest looked up from reference TRBV11-2 and TRBJ2-7, is EAGVAQSPRYKIIEKRQSVAFWCNPISGHATLYWYQQILGQGPKLLIQFQNNGVVDDSQLPKDRFSAERLKGVDSTLKIQPAKLEDSAVYLCASSLGFSSYEQYFGPGTRLTVT.